What follows is one T cell receptor beta chain and its context. The antigen remains undetermined. The data were taken from a study of OX40 agonist ivuxolimab in advanced cancers. Only in-frame clones appear in the TCRdb table, and some are missing; sequencing was by immunoSEQ multiplex PCR. Here the sample spans about 42,000 clones, over 75% being singletons. Autoimmune disease history or systemic immunosuppression led to patients being barred. Baseline, cycle 4 day 1, and cycle 7 day 1 were the blood sampling points. The study, taken as a whole, reports: Relative to CD4+ cells, CD8+ T cells on average had more expanded clones. Expanded peripheral T cells had an undetermined antigen specificity.

The source was CD4+ or CD8+ T cells sorted from blood, collected in a trial of the OX40 agonist ivuxolimab. This sequence originates from an adult with an advanced solid tumor such as melanoma, head and neck, liver or kidney cancer.

The chain's CDR3 is CASSASGGQGGAFF. The CDR3 nucleotides read TGTGCCAGTAGCGCGAGTGGGGGACAGGGTGGAGCTTTCTTT. The chain uses TRBV19 and TRBJ1-1; 9 positions agree with TRBD1. The trim removed 6 bases at V and 10 bases at J, leaving 12 bases unmatched. Germline-derived CDR1 and CDR2 are LNHDA and SQIVND (reference sequence). This CDR3 has 14 amino acids.